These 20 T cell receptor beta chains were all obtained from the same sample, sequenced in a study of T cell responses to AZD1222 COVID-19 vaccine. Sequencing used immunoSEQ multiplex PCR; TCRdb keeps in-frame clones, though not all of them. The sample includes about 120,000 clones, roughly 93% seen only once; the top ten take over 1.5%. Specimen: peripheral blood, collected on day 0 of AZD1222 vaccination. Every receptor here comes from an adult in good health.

CDR3 protein: CASGNYGYTF. The CDR3 DNA reads as TGTGCCAGCGGCAATTATGGCTACACCTTC. The chain carries TRBV11-2 and TRBJ1-2; D is undetermined. Trimming removed 8 bases at V and 5 bases at J, with 6 bases between. This CDR3 contains 10 residues. The germline gives CDR1 SGHAT, CDR2 FQNNGV.

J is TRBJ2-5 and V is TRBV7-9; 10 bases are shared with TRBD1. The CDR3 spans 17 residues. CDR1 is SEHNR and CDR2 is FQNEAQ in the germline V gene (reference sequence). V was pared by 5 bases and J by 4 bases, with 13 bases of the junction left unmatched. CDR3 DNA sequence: TGTGCCAGCAGCCCTCCGGGACAGGGGCGCGAACGAGAGACCCAGTACTTC. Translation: CASSPPGQGRERETQYF.

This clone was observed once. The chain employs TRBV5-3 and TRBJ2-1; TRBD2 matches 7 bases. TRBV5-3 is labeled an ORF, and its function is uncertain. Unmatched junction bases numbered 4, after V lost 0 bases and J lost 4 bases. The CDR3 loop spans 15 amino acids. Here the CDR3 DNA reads TGTGCCAGAAGCTTGGAGGCTAGCGGATACAATGAGCAGTTCTTC. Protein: CARSLEASGYNEQFF.

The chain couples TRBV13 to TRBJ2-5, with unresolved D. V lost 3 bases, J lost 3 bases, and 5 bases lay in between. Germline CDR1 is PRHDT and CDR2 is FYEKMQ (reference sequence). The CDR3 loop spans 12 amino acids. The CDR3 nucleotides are TGTGCCAGCAGCTTGGCTAAAGAGACCCAGTACTTC. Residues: CASSLAKETQYF.

Here the CDR3 DNA reads TGTGCCAGCAGCTTAAGGCGAGGGAAGAACACTGAAGCTTTCTTT. It translates to CASSLRRGKNTEAFF. J is TRBJ1-1 and V is TRBV11-3; D is ambiguous. Trimming removed 2 bases from V and 1 base from J, with 11 bases in between. This CDR3 contains 15 residues. Germline CDR1 is SGHNT and CDR2 is YENEEA. The full variable domain, in which reference TRBV11-3 and TRBJ1-1 provide the parts outside the CDR3, is EAGVVQSPRYKIIEKKQPVAFWCNPISGHNTLYWYLQNLGQGPELLIRYENEEAVDDSQLPKDRFSAERLKGVDSTLKIQPAELGDSAVYLCASSLRRGKNTEAFFGQGTRLTVV.

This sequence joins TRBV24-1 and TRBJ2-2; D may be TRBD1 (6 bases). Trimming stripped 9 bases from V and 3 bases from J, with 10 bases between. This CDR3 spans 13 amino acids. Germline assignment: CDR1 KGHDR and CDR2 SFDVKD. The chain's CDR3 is CATSDRHTGELFF. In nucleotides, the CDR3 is TGTGCCACCTCGGACAGACACACCGGGGAGCTGTTTTTT.

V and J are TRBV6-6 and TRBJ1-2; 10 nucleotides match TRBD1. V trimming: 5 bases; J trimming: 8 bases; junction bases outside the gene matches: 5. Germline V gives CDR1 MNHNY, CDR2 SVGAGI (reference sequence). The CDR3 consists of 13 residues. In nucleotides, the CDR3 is TGTGCCAGCAGTGGGACAGGGGAAAGGGGCTACACCTTC. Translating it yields CASSGTGERGYTF.

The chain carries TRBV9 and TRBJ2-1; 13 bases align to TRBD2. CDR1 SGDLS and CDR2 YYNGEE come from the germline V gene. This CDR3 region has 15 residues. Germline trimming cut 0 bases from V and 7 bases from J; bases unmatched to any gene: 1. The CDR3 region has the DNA TGTGCCAGCAGCGTAGAGGGACTAGCGGGAAATGAGCAGTTCTTC. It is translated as CASSVEGLAGNEQFF. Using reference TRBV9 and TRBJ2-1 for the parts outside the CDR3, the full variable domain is DSGVTQTPKHLITATGQRVTLRCSPRSGDLSVYWYQQSLDQGLQFLIQYYNGEERAKGNILERFSAQQFPDLHSELNLSSLELGDSALYFCASSVEGLAGNEQFFGPGTRLTVL.

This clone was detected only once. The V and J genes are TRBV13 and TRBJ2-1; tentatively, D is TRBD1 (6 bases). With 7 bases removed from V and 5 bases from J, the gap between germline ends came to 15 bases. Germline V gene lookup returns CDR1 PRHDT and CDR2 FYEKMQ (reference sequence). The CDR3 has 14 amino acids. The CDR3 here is CASIQGQRNNEQFF. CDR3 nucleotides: TGTGCCAGCATCCAGGGGCAGAGAAACAATGAGCAGTTCTTC.

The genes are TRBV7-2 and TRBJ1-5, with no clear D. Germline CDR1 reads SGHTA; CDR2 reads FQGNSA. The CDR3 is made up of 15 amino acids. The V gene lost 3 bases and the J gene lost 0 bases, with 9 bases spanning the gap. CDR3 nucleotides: TGTGCCAGCAGCTTTGACGCTTATAGCAATCAGCCCCAGCATTTT. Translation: CASSFDAYSNQPQHF.

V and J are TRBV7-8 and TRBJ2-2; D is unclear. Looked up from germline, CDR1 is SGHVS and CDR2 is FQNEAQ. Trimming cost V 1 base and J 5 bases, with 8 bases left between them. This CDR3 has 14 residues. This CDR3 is CASSLVSLTGELFF. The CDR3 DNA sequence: TGTGCCAGCAGCTTAGTGTCCTTAACCGGGGAGCTGTTTTTT.

CDR3 DNA: TGTGCCAGCAGCTTTGTTGAGGGGGCCTATGGCTACACCTTC. Protein: CASSFVEGAYGYTF. The V call is TRBV5-6, the J call TRBJ1-2; the match to TRBD1 covers 7 bases. The CDR3 contains 14 residues. V shed 2 bases and J 4 bases; nucleotides not matched to a gene: 5. Germline loops: CDR1 SGHDT, CDR2 YYEEEE.

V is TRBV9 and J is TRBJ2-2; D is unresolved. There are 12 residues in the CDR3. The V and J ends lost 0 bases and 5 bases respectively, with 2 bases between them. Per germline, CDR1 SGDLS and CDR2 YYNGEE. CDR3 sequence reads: CASSVVTGELFF. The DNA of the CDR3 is TGTGCCAGCAGCGTAGTAACCGGGGAGCTGTTTTTT.

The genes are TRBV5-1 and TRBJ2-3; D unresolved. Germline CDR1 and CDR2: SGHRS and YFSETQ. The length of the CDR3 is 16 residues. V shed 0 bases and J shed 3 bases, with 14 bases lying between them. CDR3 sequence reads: CASSLGASHGTDTQYF. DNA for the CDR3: TGCGCCAGCAGCTTGGGGGCGAGCCATGGGACAGATACGCAGTATTTT.

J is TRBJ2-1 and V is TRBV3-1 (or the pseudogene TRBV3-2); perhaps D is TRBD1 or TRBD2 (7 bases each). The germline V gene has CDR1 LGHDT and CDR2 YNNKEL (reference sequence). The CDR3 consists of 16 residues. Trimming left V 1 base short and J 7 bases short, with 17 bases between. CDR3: CASSQVLSGGANEQFF. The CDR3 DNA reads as TGTGCCAGCAGCCAAGTACTGTCAGGGGGGGCGAATGAGCAGTTCTTC.

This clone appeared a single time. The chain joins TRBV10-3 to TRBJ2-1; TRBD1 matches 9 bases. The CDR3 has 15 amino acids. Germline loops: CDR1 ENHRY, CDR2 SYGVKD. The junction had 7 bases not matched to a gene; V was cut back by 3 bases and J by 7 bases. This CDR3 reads CAISDGTGLGNEQFF. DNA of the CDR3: TGTGCCATCAGTGACGGGACAGGGCTTGGGAATGAGCAGTTCTTC.

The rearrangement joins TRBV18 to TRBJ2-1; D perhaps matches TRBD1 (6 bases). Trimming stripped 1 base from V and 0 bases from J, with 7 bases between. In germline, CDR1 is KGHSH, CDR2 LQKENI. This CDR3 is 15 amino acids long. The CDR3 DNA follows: TGTGCCAGCTCACCACAGGGGGTCTCCTACAATGAGCAGTTCTTC. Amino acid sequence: CASSPQGVSYNEQFF.

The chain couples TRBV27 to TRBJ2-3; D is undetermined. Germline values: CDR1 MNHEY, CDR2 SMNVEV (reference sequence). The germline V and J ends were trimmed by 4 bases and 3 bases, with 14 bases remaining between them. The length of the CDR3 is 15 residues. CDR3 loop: CASSYALDGTDTQYF. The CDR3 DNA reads TGTGCCAGCAGTTACGCCCTGGACGGTACAGATACGCAGTATTTT.

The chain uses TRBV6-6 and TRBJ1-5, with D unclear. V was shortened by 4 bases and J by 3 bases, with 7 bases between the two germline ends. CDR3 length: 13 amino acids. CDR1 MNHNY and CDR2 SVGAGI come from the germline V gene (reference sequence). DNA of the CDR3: TGTGCCAGCAGTTCCCGTCCCAATCAGCCCCAGCATTTT. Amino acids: CASSSRPNQPQHF.

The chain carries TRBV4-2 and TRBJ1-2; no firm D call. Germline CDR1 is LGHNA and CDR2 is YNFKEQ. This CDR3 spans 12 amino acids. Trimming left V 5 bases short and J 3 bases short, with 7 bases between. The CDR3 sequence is CASSEGDYGYTF. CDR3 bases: TGTGCCAGCAGCGAGGGTGACTATGGCTACACCTTC.